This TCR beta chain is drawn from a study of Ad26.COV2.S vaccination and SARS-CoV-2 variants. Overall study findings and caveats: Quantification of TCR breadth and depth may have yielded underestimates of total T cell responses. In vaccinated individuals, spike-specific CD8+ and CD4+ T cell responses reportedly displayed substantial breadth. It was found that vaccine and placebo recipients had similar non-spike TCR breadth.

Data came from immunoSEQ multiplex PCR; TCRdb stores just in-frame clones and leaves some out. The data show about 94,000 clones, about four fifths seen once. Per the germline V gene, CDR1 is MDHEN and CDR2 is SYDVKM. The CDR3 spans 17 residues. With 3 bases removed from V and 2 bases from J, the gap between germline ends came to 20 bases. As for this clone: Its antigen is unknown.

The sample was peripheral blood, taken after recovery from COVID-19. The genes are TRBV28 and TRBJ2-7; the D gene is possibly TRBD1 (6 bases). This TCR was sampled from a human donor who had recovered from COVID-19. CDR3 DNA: TGTGCCAGCAGTTTGTCGGGACACGTATACATCACCTACGAGCAGTACTTC. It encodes CASSLSGHVYITYEQYF.